This is a list of T cell receptor beta chains from one sample in a study of OX40 agonist ivuxolimab in advanced cancers. TCRdb's table, derived via immunoSEQ multiplex PCR, lists solely in-frame clones and lacks some. Of about 82,000 clones in the sample, 75% to 90% were seen once. Sequences were derived from CD4+ or CD8+ T cells sorted from blood, sampled in a trial of the OX40 agonist ivuxolimab. These receptors all come from an adult with an advanced solid tumor such as melanoma, head and neck, liver or kidney cancer. The CDR3 runs from the conserved cysteine through the conserved F or W. The D gene is left open where the match is weak. Clone sizes are given selectively: once, few, many, or a class where the clone is expanded.

clone_size	v_call	j_call	d_call	cdr3_nt	cdr3_aa
NA	TRBV4-3	TRBJ2-1	NA	TGCGCCAGCAGCCAGGAGATGGGGAATGAGCAGTTCTTC	CASSQEMGNEQFF
NA	TRBV5-4	TRBJ2-6	NA	TGTGCCAGCAGCTTGGGAAAGACTCTGGGGGCCAACGTCCTGACTTTC	CASSLGKTLGANVLTF
NA	TRBV19	TRBJ1-2	NA	TGTGCCAGTATTCAGTTTTCCGGGACGCAGAACTATGGCTACACCTTC	CASIQFSGTQNYGYTF
NA	TRBV19	TRBJ1-1	TRBD1	TGTGCCACGGGTCTGAAGACAGGGTGGAACACTGAAGCTTTCTTT	CATGLKTGWNTEAFF
NA	TRBV6-5	TRBJ1-1	TRBD1	TGTGCCAGCAGTTACGGCAGGGGGAGCACTGAAGCTTTCTTT	CASSYGRGSTEAFF
NA	TRBV19	TRBJ1-5	NA	TGTGCCAGTACCCGGGGCCCTCATAGCAATCAGCCCCAGCATTTT	CASTRGPHSNQPQHF
NA	TRBV7-2	TRBJ2-1	TRBD2	TGTGCCAGCAGCTTTTGGACTAGCGGGGGGTACAATGAGCAGTTCTTC	CASSFWTSGGYNEQFF
NA	TRBV5-1	TRBJ2-7	TRBD1	TGCGCCAGCAGCGCGCGACAGGGGGCCTACGAGCAGTACTTC	CASSARQGAYEQYF
once	TRBV29-1	TRBJ2-3	TRBD1	TGCAGCGTTGAGATGGCCTGGAGTGCGGGACAGGGTTCAGGAGATACGCAGTATTTT	CSVEMAWSAGQGSGDTQYF
NA	TRBV18	TRBJ2-5	NA	TGTGCCAGCTCACCTATCAGCCAAGAGACCCAGTACTTC	CASSPISQETQYF
few	TRBV6-1	TRBJ1-1	NA	TGTGCCAGCAGTGATGGCGCTGAAGCTTTCTTT	CASSDGAEAFF
NA	TRBV2	TRBJ1-6	TRBD1	TGTGCCAGCAGGGCCCCAGGGGGCGGCTATAATTCACCCCTCCACTTT	CASRAPGGGYNSPLHF
NA	TRBV27	TRBJ2-6	NA	TGTGCCAGCACCAGAGAGGGGTATGATAGCTCTGGGGCCAACGTCCTGACTTTC	CASTREGYDSSGANVLTF
NA	TRBV4-3	TRBJ2-5	NA	TGCGCCAGCAGCTCAGTTGTGGGAGAGACCCAGTACTTC	CASSSVVGETQYF
NA	TRBV4-1	TRBJ2-7	NA	TGCGCCAGCAGCCAACGCCACGAAACCTACGAGCAGTACTTC	CASSQRHETYEQYF
once	TRBV7-6	TRBJ2-5	NA	TGTGCCAGCAGCTTAGCGCGGGGGGACAGGAGGTCGACCCAGTACTTC	CASSLARGDRRSTQYF
NA	TRBV6-5	TRBJ2-1	NA	TGTGCCAGCAAAGGGCGGGACTCCTACAATGAGCAGTTCTTC	CASKGRDSYNEQFF
NA	TRBV28	TRBJ1-5	TRBD1	TGTGCCAGCAGTCGCGGGACAGTTGATAGCAATCAGCCCCAGCATTTT	CASSRGTVDSNQPQHF
NA	TRBV5-1	TRBJ1-3	NA	TGCGCCAGCAGCTTGGGACAGTTTGGAAACACCATATATTTT	CASSLGQFGNTIYF
NA	TRBV11-2	TRBJ1-1	TRBD1	TGTGCCAGCAGCTCGGGAGGGACAGCGAGGAACACTGAAGCTTTCTTT	CASSSGGTARNTEAFF
NA	TRBV6-5	TRBJ2-7	TRBD1	TGTGCCAGCAGGCAGGGACAGCTGACCGAGCAGTACTTC	CASRQGQLTEQYF
NA	TRBV7-2	TRBJ2-3	NA	TGTGCCAGCAGCTCCGGGCAGGGTAATACGCAGTATTTT	CASSSGQGNTQYF
NA	TRBV18	TRBJ1-3	NA	TGTGCCAGCTCAGATATGGACTATGAGGGAAACACCATATATTTT	CASSDMDYEGNTIYF
once	TRBV9	TRBJ2-1	TRBD2	TGTGCCAGCAGCGGGGTATCTAGCGGGGGCTACAATGAGCAGTTCTTC	CASSGVSSGGYNEQFF
few	TRBV6-8	TRBJ2-7	TRBD1	TGTGCCAGCTCACAGGGGGCGGTTTACGAGCAGTACTTC	CASSQGAVYEQYF
NA	TRBV11-2	TRBJ2-7	TRBD1	TGTGCCAGCAGCTTAGATCCGGGGACAGCCTACGAGCAGTACTTC	CASSLDPGTAYEQYF
NA	TRBV7-7	TRBJ2-7	NA	TGTGCCAGCAGCTTAGACAGGGACCACGAGCAGTACTTC	CASSLDRDHEQYF
NA	TRBV4-1	TRBJ2-2	NA	TGCGCCAGCCGCCGTGGCGGCGCGGGCACCGGGGAGCTGTTTTTT	CASRRGGAGTGELFF
NA	TRBV5-1	TRBJ2-3	TRBD1	TGCGCCAGCAGCTTGGGGGACAGGAGGACAGATACGCAGTATTTT	CASSLGDRRTDTQYF
NA	TRBV13	TRBJ2-5	NA	TGTGCCAGCAGCAAACAGGAGTCCCAGTACTTC	CASSKQESQYF
NA	TRBV9	TRBJ1-3	NA	TGTGCCAGCAGCGCCCAACTAGGGGGTGGTGGAAACACCATATATTTT	CASSAQLGGGGNTIYF
once	TRBV28	TRBJ1-5	NA	TGTGCCAGCAGTTTAGGTACGCCCAATCAGCCCCAGCATTTT	CASSLGTPNQPQHF
NA	TRBV7-2	TRBJ1-1	TRBD1	TGTGCCAGCAGCCAAGAGGGGACAGTGAACACTGAAGCTTTCTTT	CASSQEGTVNTEAFF
NA	TRBV19	TRBJ2-5	TRBD2	TGTGCCAGTATGGGGGGGTTAAGAGAGACCCAGTACTTC	CASMGGLRETQYF
NA	TRBV19	TRBJ2-2	NA	TGTGCCAGTAGTATTTTAGGGTCAGGGGAGCTGTTTTTT	CASSILGSGELFF
NA	TRBV6-5	TRBJ2-3	NA	TGTGCCAGCAGTTACTCGGGCGGATTAGATACGCAGTATTTT	CASSYSGGLDTQYF
NA	TRBV29-1	TRBJ2-1	NA	TGCAGCGTCGCCGATGACGGTTACAATGAGCAGTTCTTC	CSVADDGYNEQFF
NA	TRBV7-9	TRBJ2-1	NA	TGTGCCAGCAGCGTGGGACAAAACAATGAGCAGTTCTTC	CASSVGQNNEQFF
NA	TRBV11-2	TRBJ1-2	TRBD1	TGTGCCAGCAGCTTGGACAGGATTGGCTACACCTTC	CASSLDRIGYTF
NA	TRBV7-6	TRBJ2-7	TRBD1	TGTGCCAGCAGCTTAGAACAGGGGCGCGAGCAGTACTTC	CASSLEQGREQYF